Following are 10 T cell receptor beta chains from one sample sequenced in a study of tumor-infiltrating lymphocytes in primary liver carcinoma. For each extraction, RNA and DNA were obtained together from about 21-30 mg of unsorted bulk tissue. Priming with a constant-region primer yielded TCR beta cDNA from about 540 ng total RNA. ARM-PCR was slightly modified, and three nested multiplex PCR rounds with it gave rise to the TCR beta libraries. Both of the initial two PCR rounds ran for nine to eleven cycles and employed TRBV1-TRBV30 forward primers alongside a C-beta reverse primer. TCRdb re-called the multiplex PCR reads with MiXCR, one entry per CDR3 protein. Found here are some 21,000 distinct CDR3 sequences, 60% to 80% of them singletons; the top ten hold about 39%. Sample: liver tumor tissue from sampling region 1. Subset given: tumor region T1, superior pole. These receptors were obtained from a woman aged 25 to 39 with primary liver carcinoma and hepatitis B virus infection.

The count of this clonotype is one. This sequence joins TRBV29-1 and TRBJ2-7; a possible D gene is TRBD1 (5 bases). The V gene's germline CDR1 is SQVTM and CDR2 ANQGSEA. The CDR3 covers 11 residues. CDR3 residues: CIVGSGYEEYF. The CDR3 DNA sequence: TGCATCGTCGGGTCAGGGTATGAGGAGTACTTC.

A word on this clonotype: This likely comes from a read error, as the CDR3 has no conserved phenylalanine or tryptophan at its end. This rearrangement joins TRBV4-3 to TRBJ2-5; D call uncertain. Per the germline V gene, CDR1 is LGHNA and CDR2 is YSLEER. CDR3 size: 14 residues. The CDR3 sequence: CASSPTRRQGTQYL. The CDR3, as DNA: TGCGCCAGCAGCCCGACGAGGAGACAAGGGACCCAGTACCTC.

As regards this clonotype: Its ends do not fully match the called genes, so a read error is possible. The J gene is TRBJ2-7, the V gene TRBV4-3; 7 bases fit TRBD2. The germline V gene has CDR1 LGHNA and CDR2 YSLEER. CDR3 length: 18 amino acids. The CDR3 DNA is TGCGCCAACAGCCAAGCTGTGACGGGGGGTTACATTAGCTACGAGCAGTATTTC. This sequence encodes CANSQAVTGGYISYEQYF.

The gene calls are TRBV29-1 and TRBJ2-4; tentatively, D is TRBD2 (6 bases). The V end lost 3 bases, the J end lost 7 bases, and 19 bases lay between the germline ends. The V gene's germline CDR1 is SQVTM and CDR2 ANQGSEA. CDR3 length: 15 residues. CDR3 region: CSVDGPTGEVNIQYF. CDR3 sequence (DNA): TGCAGCGTTGACGGACCAACGGGAGAAGTGAACATTCAGTACTTC.

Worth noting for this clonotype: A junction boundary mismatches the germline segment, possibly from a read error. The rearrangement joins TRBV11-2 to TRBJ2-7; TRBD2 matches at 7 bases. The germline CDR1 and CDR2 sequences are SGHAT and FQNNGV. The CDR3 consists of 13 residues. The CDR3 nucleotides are TGTGCCAGCGAGATTGCGGGGGACTACGATCAGTACTTC. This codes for CASEIAGDYDQYF.

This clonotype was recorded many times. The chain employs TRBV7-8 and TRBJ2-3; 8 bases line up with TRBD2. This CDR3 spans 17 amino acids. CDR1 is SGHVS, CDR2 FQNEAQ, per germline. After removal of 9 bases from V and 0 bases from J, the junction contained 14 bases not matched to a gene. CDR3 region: CASNLEEASGSTDTQYF. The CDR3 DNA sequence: TGTGCCAGTAACTTAGAAGAGGCTAGCGGGAGCACAGATACGCAGTATTTT.

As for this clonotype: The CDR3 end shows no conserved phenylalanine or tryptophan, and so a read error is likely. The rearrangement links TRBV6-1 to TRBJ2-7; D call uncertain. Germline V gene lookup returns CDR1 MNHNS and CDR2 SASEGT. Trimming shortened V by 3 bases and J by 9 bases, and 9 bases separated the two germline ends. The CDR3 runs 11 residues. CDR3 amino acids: CASSDWFGQYL. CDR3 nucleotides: TGTGCCAGCAGTGATTGGTTCGGGCAGTACCTC.

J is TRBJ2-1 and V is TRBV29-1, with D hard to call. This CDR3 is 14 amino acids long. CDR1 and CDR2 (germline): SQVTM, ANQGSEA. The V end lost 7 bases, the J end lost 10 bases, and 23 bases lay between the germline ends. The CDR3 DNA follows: TGCAGCGGCGCTGCTGTGAGCGTAGTCGACGAGCAGTTCTTC. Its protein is CSGAAVSVVDEQFF.

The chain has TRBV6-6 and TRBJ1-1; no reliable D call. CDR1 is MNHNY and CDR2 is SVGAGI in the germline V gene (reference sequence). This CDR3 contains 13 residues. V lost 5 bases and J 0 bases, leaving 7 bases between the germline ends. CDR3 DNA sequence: TGTGCCAGCAGTGGGTCGGTGAACACTGAAGCTTTCTTT. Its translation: CASSGSVNTEAFF.

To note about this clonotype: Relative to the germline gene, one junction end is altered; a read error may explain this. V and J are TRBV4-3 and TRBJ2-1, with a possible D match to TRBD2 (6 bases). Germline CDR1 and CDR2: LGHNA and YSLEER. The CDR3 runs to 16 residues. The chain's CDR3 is CDSSQDAGSPHNEQFF. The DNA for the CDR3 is TGCGACAGCAGCCAAGATGCGGGAAGCCCCCACAATGAGCAGTTCTTC.